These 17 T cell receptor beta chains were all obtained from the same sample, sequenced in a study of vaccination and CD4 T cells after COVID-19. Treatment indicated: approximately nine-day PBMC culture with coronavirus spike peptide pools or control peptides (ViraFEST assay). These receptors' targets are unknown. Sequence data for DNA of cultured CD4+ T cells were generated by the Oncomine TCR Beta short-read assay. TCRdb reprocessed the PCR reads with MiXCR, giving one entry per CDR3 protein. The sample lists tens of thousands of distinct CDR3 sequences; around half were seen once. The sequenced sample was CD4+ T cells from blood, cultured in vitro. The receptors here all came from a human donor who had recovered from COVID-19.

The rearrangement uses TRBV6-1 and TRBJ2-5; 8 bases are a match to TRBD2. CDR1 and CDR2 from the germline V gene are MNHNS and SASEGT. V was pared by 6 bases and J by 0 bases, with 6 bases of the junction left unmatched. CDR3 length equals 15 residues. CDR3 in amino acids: CASSRTGGYQETQYF. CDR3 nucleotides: TGTGCCAGCAGCCGGACGGGGGGGTACCAAGAGACCCAGTACTTC.

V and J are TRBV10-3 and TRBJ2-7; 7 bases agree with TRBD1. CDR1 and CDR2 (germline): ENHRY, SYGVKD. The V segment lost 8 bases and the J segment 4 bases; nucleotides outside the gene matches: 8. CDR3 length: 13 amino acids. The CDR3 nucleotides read TGTGCCATCGGGTGGGACAGTTCTTACGAGCAGTACTTC. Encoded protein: CAIGWDSSYEQYF.

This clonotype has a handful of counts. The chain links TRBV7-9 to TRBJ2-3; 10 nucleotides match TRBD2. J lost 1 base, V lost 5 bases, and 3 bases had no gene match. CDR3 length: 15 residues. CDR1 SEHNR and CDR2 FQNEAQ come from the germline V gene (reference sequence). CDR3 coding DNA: TGTGCCAGCAGCACAGGGACTAGCGGCACAGATACGCAGTATTTT. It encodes CASSTGTSGTDTQYF.

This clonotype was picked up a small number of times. The CDR3: CASRINTEAFF. CDR3 nucleotide sequence: TGTGCCAGCAGGATTAACACTGAAGCTTTCTTT. The rearrangement links TRBV28 to TRBJ1-1; the D is unclear. V shed 6 bases and J shed 2 bases, with 4 bases lying between them. Germline V gene lookup returns CDR1 MDHEN and CDR2 SYDVKM. The length of the CDR3 is 11 residues.

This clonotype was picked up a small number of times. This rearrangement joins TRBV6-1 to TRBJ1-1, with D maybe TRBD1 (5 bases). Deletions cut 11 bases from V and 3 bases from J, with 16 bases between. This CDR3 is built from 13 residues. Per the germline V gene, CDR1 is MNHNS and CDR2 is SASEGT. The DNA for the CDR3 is TGTGCCTCGGGGGGGACGGAAGACACTGAAGCTTTCTTT. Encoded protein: CASGGTEDTEAFF.

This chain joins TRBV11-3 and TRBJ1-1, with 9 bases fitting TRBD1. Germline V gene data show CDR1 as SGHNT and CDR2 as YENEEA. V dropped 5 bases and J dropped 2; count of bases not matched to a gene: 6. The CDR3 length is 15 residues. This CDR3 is CASSPWTGVNTEAFF. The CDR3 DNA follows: TGTGCCAGCAGCCCATGGACAGGGGTCAACACTGAAGCTTTCTTT.

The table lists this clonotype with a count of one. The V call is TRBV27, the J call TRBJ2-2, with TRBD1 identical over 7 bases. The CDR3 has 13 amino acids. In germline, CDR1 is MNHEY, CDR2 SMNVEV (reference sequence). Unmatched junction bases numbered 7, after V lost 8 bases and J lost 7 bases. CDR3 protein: CASGWTGGGELFF. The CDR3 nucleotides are TGTGCCAGCGGGTGGACAGGCGGCGGGGAGCTGTTTTTT.

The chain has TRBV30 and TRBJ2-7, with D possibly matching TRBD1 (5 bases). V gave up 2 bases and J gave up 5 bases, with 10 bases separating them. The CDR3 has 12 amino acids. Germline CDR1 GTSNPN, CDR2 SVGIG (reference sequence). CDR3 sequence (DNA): TGTGCCTGGAGTAACCAGGGCCACGAGCAGTACTTC. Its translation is CAWSNQGHEQYF.

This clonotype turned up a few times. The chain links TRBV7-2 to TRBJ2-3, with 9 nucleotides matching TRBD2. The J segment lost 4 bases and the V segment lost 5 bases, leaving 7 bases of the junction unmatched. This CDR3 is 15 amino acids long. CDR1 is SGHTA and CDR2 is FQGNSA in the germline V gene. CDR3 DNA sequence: TGTGCCAGCAGCCCGGGACTAGCTGGGGCAGATACGCAGTATTTT. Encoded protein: CASSPGLAGADTQYF.

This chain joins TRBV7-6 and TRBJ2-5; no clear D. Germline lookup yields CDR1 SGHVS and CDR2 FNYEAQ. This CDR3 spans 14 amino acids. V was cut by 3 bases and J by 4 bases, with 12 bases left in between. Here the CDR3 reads CASSFGSHSETQYF. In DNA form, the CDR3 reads TGTGCCAGCAGCTTTGGTAGTCATTCAGAGACCCAGTACTTC.

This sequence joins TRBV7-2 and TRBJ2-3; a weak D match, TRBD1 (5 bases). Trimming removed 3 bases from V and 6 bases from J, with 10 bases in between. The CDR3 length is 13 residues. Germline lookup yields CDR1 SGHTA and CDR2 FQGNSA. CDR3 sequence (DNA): TGTGCCAGCAGCTTCAACCAGGGCGATACGCAGTATTTT. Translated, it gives CASSFNQGDTQYF.

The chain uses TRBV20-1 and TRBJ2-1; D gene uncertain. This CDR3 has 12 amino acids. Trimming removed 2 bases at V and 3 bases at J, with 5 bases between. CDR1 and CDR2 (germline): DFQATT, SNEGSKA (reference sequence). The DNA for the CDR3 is TGCAGTGCTAGAATCGACTACAATGAGCAGTTCTTC. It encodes CSARIDYNEQFF.

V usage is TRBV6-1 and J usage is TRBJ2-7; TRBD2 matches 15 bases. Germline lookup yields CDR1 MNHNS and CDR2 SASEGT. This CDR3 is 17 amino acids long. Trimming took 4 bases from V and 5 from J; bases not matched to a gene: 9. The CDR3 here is CASSAPGTSGRSHEQYF. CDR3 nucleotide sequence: TGTGCCAGCAGTGCGCCCGGGACTAGCGGGAGGAGCCACGAGCAGTACTTC.

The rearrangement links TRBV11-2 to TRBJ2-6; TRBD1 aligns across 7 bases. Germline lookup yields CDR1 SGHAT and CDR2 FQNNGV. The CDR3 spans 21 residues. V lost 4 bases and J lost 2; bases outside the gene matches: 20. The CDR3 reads CASSSPRRTGPEGAGANVLTF. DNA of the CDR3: TGTGCCAGCAGCTCCCCCCGGCGGACAGGCCCTGAGGGGGCTGGGGCCAACGTCCTGACTTTC.

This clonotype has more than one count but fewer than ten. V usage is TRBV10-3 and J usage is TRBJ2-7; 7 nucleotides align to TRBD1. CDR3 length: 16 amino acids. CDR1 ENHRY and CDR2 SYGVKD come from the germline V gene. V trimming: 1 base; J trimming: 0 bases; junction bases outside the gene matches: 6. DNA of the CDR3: TGTGCCATCAGTGAGTATGGAGAGGGGGCCTCCTACGAGCAGTACTTC. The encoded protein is CAISEYGEGASYEQYF.

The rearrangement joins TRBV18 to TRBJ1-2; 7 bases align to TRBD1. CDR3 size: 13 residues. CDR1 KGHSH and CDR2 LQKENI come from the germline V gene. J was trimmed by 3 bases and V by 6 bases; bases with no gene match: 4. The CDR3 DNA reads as TGTGCCAGCTCCGCCGGGACAGACTATGGCTACACCTTC. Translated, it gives CASSAGTDYGYTF. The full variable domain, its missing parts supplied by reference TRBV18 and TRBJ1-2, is NAGVMQNPRHLVRRRGQEARLRCSPMKGHSHVYWYRQLPEEGLKFMVYLQKENIIDESGMPKERFSAEFPKEGPSILRIQQVVRGDSAAYFCASSAGTDYGYTFGSGTRLTVV.

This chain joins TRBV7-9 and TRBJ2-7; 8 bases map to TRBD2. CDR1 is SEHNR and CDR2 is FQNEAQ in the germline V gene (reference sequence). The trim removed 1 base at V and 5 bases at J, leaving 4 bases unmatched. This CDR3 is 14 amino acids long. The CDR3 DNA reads TGTGCCAGCAGCTTAGTCGGGACTAGAGACGAGCAGTACTTC. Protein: CASSLVGTRDEQYF.